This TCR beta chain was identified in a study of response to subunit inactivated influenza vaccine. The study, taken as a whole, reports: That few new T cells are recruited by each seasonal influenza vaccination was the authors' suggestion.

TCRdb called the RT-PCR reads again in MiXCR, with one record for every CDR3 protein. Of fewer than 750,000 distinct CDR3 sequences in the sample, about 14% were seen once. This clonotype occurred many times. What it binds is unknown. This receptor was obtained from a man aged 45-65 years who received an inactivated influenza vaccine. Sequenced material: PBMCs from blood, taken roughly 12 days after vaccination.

This chain's CDR3 is CSARKGAGTDTQYF. DNA for the CDR3: TGCAGTGCTAGGAAGGGGGCCGGCACAGATACGCAGTATTTT. The rearrangement joins TRBV20-1 to TRBJ2-3; 7 bases match TRBD1. The V gene's germline CDR1 is DFQATT and CDR2 SNEGSKA (reference sequence). This CDR3 comprises 14 residues. The junction had 4 bases not matched to a gene; V was cut back by 3 bases and J by 1 base.